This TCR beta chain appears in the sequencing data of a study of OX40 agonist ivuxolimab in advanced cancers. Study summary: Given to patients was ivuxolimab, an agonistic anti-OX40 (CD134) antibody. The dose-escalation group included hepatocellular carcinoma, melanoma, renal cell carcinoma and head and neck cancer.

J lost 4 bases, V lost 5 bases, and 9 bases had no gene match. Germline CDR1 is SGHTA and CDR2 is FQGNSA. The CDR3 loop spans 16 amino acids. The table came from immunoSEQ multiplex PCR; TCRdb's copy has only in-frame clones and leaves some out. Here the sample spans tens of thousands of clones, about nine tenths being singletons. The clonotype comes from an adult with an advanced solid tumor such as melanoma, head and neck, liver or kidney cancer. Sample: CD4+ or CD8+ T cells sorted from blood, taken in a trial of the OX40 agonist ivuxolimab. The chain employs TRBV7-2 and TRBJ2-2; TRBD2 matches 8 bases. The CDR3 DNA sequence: TGTGCCAGCAGCAAATCTAGCGGGTCGGGCACCGGGGAGCTGTTTTTT. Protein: CASSKSSGSGTGELFF. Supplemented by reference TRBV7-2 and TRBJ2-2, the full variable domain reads GAGVSQSPSNKVTEKGKDVELRCDPISGHTALYWYRQSLGQGLEFLIYFQGNSAPDKSGLPSDRFSAERTGGSVSTLTIQRTQQEDSAVYLCASSKSSGSGTGELFFGEGSRLTVL.